This entry describes one TCR beta chain. CDR3 and TCR beta VDJ profiling relied on a genomic DNA template. TCRdb re-analysed the reads in MiXCR, keeping a single row per CDR3 protein. This sample has approximately 95,000 distinct CDR3 sequences; about 63% occur once, and the top ten carry approximately 60%. An expansion of CD8+CD57+ cells by flow cytometry had been shown in patients chosen for sequencing. The record originates from a study of CD8+CD57+ T cells in acquired aplastic anemia. The germline V gene encodes CDR1 SGHAT and CDR2 FQNNGV. Trimming removed 5 bases from V and 3 bases from J, with 13 bases in between. CDR3 length: 15 amino acids.

The TCR originated in a human donor with aplastic anemia. Input material: sorted CD4+, CD8+, or CD8+CD57+ T cells (not recorded which) from PBMCs. The gene calls are TRBV11-2 and TRBJ2-2, with a tentative D call TRBD1 (6 bases). The CDR3 loop reads CASSTRGRDTGELFF. DNA for the CDR3: TGTGCCAGCAGCACCAGGGGCAGAGACACCGGGGAGCTGTTTTTT. The whole variable domain, remainder taken from reference TRBV11-2 and TRBJ2-2, is EAGVAQSPRYKIIEKRQSVAFWCNPISGHATLYWYQQILGQGPKLLIQFQNNGVVDDSQLPKDRFSAERLKGVDSTLKIQPAKLEDSAVYLCASSTRGRDTGELFFGEGSRLTVL.